This T cell receptor (beta chain) was recorded in a study of PD-1 blockade in mismatch repair-deficient tumors. Across the whole study: Patients had approximately 11 mismatch repair-deficient cancer types and were previously treated and progressing.

V gave up 10 bases and J gave up 4 bases; unmatched junction bases: 3. CDR1 SGHNT and CDR2 YYREEE come from the germline V gene (reference sequence). The CDR3 covers 12 residues. Study-wide results and caveats: After pembrolizumab, tumor-resident clones rose rapidly, then generally contracted before radiologic responses.

Comment on this clone: The antigen remains undetermined.

Assay used: immunoSEQ multiplex PCR; TCRdb lists only in-frame clones, some missing. The sample lists some 100,000 clones, about four fifths occurring once. The TCR-sequenced patients were a few responders to pembrolizumab. This TCR derives from an adult with mismatch repair-deficient cancer. The J gene is TRBJ1-1, the V gene TRBV5-4, with 11 nucleotides matching TRBD1. The sequencing here drew on peripheral blood, taken 36 weeks after starting pembrolizumab. Written as DNA, the CDR3 is TGTGCCGCGGGGACAGGGGGCACTGAAGCTTTCTTT. This translates into CAAGTGGTEAFF.